A single sample is the source of the 7 T cell receptor beta chains below, sequenced in a study of T-cell reconstitution after alpha-beta-depleted transplantation in children. The library targeted TCRbeta and was prepared with unique molecular identifiers. TCRdb ran MiXCR on the PCR reads and lists one entry per CDR3 protein. There are 200,000 to 250,000 distinct CDR3 sequences in the sample; 6.5% to 9% occur only once, and less than 8% lies in the top ten. The specimen was PBMCs, mostly from graft donor cells, collected 180 days after TCRalphabeta/CD19-depleted stem cell transplant. Source of these receptors: a male patient aged 10 to 17 who had a stem cell transplant for acute lymphoblastic leukemia, so the T cells may come from the graft donor.

There are many counts of this clonotype. The chain has TRBV12-3 or TRBV12-4 and TRBJ2-3, with D unclear. This CDR3 has 15 amino acids. The ends were cut back, 6 bases at V and 9 bases at J, with 22 bases in the middle. For the CDR3, the DNA is TGTGCCAGCAGCCCAGAATGGGTCCCCCGACGGACGCAGTATTTT. Its translation is CASSPEWVPRRTQYF.

In this sample, this clonotype turned up many times. The gene calls are TRBV24-1 and TRBJ2-5; no reliable D call. Germline-derived CDR1 and CDR2 are KGHDR and SFDVKD. V gave up 2 bases and J gave up 4 bases, with 4 bases separating them. The CDR3 covers 12 residues. For the CDR3, the DNA is TGTGCCACCAGTGATTCCGGAGAGACCCAGTACTTC. Protein product: CATSDSGETQYF.

This clonotype was found many times. The chain employs TRBV5-4 and TRBJ2-4; D is ambiguous. CDR1 and CDR2 from the germline V gene are SGHNT and YYREEE (reference sequence). The CDR3 loop spans 17 amino acids. Trimming left V 3 bases short and J 7 bases short, with 23 bases between. This chain's CDR3 is CASSSGIIGRGGNIQYF. The CDR3 DNA follows: TGTGCCAGCAGCTCCGGAATCATCGGACGCGGTGGGAACATTCAGTACTTC.

Many counts were recorded for this clonotype. V is TRBV6-2 or TRBV6-3 and J is TRBJ2-3; 11 bases map to TRBD1. The CDR3 sequence is 16 residues long. The germline V gene has CDR1 MNHEY and CDR2 SVGEGT. Trimming cost V 2 bases and J 4 bases; bases outside gene matches: 5. DNA for the CDR3: TGTGCCAGCAGTTACGGAGGACAGGGGGCTCCAGATACGCAGTATTTT. It codes for CASSYGGQGAPDTQYF.

In its sample, this clonotype was seen many times. V usage is TRBV12-3 or TRBV12-4 and J usage is TRBJ1-1; 9 bases align to TRBD1. This CDR3 region has 15 residues. Trimming at V came to 5 bases and at J to 4 bases, leaving 8 bases not matched to a gene. The CDR3 DNA follows: TGTGCCAGCAGTCTTGGGACAGGGTGGAGCACTGAAGCTTTCTTT. The encoded protein is CASSLGTGWSTEAFF.

Many counts were recorded for this clonotype. The V gene is TRBV6-2 or TRBV6-3, the J gene TRBJ2-3; 11 positions agree with TRBD2. Unmatched junction bases numbered 7, after V lost 5 bases and J lost 0 bases. CDR1 MNHEY and CDR2 SVGEGT come from the germline V gene. The CDR3 consists of 17 residues. The CDR3: CASSLPLAGASTDTQYF. Here the CDR3 DNA reads TGTGCCAGCAGTCTTCCACTAGCGGGGGCTAGCACAGATACGCAGTATTTT.

The table lists this clonotype with a few counts. This chain links TRBV7-2 with TRBJ1-1; possible D gene TRBD1, 5 bases. The germline V gene has CDR1 SGHTA and CDR2 FQGNSA. The CDR3 spans 12 residues. The ends were cut back, 5 bases at V and 7 bases at J, with 11 bases in the middle. The DNA of the CDR3 is TGTGCCAGCAGCCGGCAGGGCGGTGAAGCTTTCTTT. Protein product: CASSRQGGEAFF.